This T cell receptor beta chain was captured by sequencing in a study of T cell responses to AZD1222 COVID-19 vaccine. Study conclusions and caveats: Among those given AZD1222, only five or six were seropositive at baseline. Clonal diversity was possibly underestimated, and white British individuals and females predominated among donors. No repertoire was sampled before or during the peak T cell response, only after it. The span of vaccine-associated CD4 TCRs extended across spike, with dominance at 160-218 and 743-854.

TCRdb keeps only in-frame clones here, not all; method: immunoSEQ multiplex PCR. Of around 140,000 clones listed, about 89% are singletons. CDR3 length: 15 residues. The germline CDR1 and CDR2 sequences are MNHEY and SVGAGI. V was trimmed by 0 bases and J by 0 bases, leaving 8 bases between them. As regards this clone: Its specificity is unknown.

The source was peripheral blood, collected 28 days after the second dose of the MenACWY control vaccine. The receptor's source is an adult who received the MenACWY meningococcal vaccine as a control. The chain carries TRBV6-5 and TRBJ1-1; D is unresolved. The CDR3 sequence is CASSYSAAMNTEAFF. CDR3 bases: TGTGCCAGCAGTTACTCGGCAGCCATGAACACTGAAGCTTTCTTT.